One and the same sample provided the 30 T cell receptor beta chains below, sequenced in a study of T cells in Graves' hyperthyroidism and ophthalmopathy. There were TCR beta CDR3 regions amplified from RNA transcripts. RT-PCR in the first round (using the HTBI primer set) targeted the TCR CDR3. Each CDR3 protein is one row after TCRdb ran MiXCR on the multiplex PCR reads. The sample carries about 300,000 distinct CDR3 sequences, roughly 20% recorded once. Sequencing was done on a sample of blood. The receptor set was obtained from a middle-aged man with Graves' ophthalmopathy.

As DNA, the CDR3 is TGCAGTGCCCGACAGCTAGCGGGATTGGCAGATACGCAGTATTTT. This sequence encodes CSARQLAGLADTQYF. J is TRBJ2-3 and V is TRBV20-1; 9 bases align to TRBD2. V dropped 6 bases and J dropped 4; count of bases not matched to a gene: 11. CDR1 and CDR2 from the germline V gene are DFQATT and SNEGSKA (reference sequence). This CDR3 region has 15 residues.

This CDR3 reads CSARDILAGAPGRNEQFF. CDR3 sequence (DNA): TGCAGTGCTAGAGATATACTAGCGGGAGCCCCGGGTAGGAATGAGCAGTTCTTC. J is TRBJ2-1 and V is TRBV20-1, with TRBD2 matching 11 bases. Germline V gene sequence: CDR1 DFQATT, CDR2 SNEGSKA (reference sequence). The CDR3 totals 18 residues. V dropped 0 bases and J dropped 7; count of bases not matched to a gene: 14.

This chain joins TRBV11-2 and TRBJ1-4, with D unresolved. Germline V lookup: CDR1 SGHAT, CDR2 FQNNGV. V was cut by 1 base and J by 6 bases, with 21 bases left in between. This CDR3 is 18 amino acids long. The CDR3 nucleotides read TGTGCCAGCAGCTTAGGGAGGCCAGAACAATTTCGGGATGAAAAACTGTTTTTT. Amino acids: CASSLGRPEQFRDEKLFF.

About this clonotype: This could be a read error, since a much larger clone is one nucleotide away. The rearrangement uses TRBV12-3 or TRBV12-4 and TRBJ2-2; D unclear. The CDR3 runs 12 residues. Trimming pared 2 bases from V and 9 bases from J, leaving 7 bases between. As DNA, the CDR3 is TGTGCCAGCAGTTTACATCGCAGGGAGCTGTTTTTT. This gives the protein CASSLHRRELFF.

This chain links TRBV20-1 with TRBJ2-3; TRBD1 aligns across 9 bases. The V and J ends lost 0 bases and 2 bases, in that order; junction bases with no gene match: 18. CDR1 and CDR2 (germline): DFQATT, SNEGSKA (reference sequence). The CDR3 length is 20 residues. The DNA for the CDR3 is TGCAGTGCTAGAGATCCCCCCCTGGGACAGGGAGGGAGACACACAGATACGCAGTATTTT. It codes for CSARDPPLGQGGRHTDTQYF.

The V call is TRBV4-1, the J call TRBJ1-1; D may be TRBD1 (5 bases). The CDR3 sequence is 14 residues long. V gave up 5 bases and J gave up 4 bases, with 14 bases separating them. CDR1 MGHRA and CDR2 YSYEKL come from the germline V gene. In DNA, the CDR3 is TGCGCCAGCAGCAACCCGACGAGGGGCACTGAAGCTTTCTTT. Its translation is CASSNPTRGTEAFF.

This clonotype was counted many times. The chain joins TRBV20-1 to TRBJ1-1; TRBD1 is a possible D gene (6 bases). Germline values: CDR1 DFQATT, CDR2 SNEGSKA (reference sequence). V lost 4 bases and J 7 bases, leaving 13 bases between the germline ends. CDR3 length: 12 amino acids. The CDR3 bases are TGCAGTGCTAAAAGAGGGACAAGTGAAGCTTTCTTT. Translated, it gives CSAKRGTSEAFF.

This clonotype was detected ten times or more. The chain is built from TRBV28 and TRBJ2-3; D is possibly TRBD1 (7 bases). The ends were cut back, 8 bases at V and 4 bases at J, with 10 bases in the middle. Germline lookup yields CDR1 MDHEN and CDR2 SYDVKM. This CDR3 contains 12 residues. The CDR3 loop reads CASGRGADTQYF. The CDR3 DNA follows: TGTGCCAGCGGCAGGGGGGCAGATACGCAGTATTTT. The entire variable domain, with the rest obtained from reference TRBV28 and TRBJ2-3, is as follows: DVKVTQSSRYLVKRTGEKVFLECVQDMDHENMFWYRQDPGLGLRLIYFSYDVKMKEKGDIPEGYSVSREKKERFSLILESASTNQTSMYLCASGRGADTQYFGPGTRLTVL.

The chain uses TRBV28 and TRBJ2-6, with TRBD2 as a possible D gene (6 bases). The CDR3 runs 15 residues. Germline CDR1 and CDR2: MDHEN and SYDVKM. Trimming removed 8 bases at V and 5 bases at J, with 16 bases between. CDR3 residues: CASGLGRSWANVLTF. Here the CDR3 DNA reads TGTGCCAGCGGATTGGGGAGGTCTTGGGCCAACGTCCTGACTTTC.

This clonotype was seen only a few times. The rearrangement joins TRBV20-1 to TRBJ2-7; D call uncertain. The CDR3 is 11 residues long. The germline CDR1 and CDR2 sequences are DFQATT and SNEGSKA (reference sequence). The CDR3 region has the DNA TGCAGCCGGTCTAGTGGGTACGAGCAGTACTTC. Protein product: CSRSSGYEQYF.

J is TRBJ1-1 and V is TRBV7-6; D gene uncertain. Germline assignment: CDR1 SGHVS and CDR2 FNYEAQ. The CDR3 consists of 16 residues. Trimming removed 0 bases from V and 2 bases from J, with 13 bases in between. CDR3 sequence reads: CASSLAWQGLNTEAFF. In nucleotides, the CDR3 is TGTGCCAGCAGCTTAGCTTGGCAAGGCCTAAACACTGAAGCTTTCTTT.

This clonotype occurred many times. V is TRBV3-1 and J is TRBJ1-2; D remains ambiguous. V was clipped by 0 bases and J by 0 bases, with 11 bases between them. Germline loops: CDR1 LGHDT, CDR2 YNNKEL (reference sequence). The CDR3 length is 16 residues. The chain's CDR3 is CASSQDADLPNYGYTF. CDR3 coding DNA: TGTGCCAGCAGCCAAGATGCAGACCTCCCTAACTATGGCTACACCTTC.

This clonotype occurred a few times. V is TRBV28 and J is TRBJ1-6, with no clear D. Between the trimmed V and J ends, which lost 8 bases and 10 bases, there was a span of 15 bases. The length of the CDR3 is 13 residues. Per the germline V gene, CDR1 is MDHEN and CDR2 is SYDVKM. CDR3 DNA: TGTGCCAGCCATCCGGGCCCGGGATCACCCCTCCACTTT. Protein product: CASHPGPGSPLHF.

CDR3 loop: CASSPTISGNTIYF. CDR3 in DNA: TGTGCCAGCAGCCCAACAATCTCTGGAAACACCATATATTTT. The chain employs TRBV3-1 and TRBJ1-3; D gene ambiguous. CDR3 size: 14 residues. CDR1 is LGHDT, CDR2 YNNKEL, per germline (reference sequence). With 4 bases removed from V and 0 bases from J, the gap between germline ends came to 7 bases.

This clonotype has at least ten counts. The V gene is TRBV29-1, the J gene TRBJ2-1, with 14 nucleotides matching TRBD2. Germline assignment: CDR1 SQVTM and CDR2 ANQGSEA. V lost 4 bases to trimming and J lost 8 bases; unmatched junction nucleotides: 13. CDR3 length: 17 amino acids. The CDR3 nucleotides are TGCAGCGTTGTGGGGGCTGGGGGACTAGCGGGAGTAGATGAGCAGTTCTTC. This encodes CSVVGAGGLAGVDEQFF.

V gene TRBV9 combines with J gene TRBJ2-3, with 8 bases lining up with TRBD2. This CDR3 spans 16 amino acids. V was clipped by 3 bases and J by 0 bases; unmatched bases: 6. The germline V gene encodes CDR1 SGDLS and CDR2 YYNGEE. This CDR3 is CASSATSGASTDTQYF. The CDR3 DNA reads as TGTGCCAGCAGCGCCACTAGCGGAGCTAGCACAGATACGCAGTATTTT.

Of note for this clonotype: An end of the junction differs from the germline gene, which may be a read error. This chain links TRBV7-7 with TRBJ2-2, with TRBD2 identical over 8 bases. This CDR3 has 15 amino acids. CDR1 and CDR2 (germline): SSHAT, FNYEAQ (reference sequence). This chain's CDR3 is CASSGSGPSTGELFF. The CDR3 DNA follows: TGTGCTAGCAGCGGGAGCGGTCCGAGCACCGGGGAGCTGTTTTTT.

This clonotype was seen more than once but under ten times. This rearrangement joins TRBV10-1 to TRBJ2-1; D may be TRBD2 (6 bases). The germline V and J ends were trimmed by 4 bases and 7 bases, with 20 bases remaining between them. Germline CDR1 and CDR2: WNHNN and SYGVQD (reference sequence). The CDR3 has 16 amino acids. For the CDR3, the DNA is TGCGCCAGCAGTGGGTTTAGCGGCGATCCTAGGAATGAGCAGTTCTTC. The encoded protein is CASSGFSGDPRNEQFF.

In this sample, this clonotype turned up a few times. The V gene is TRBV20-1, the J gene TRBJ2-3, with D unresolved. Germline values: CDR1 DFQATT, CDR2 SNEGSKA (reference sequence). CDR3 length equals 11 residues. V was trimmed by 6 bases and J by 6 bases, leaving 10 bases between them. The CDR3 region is CSALPRDTQYF. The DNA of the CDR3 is TGCAGTGCCCTCCCAAGGGATACGCAGTATTTT.

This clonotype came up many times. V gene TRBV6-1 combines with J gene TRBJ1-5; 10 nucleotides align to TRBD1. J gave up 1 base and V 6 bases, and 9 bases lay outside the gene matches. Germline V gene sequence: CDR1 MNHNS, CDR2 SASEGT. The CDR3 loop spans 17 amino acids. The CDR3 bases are TGTGCCAGCAGCTCTTTATGGACAGGGGGAAGCAATCAGCCCCAGCATTTT. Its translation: CASSSLWTGGSNQPQHF.

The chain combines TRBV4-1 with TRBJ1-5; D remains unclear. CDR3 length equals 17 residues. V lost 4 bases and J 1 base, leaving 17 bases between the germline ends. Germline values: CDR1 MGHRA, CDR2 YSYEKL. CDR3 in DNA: TGCGCCAGCAGCCTAAACACGGCGGGGTACAGCAATCAGCCCCAGCATTTT. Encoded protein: CASSLNTAGYSNQPQHF.

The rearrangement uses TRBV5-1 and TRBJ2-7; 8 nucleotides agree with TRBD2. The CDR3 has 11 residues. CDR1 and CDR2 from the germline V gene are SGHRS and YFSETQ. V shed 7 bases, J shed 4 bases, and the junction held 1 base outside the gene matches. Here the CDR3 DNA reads TGCGCCAGCCGGGAGGGGTACGAGCAGTACTTC. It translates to CASREGYEQYF.

The CDR3 DNA reads as TGTGCCAGCAGTTTAGAGGACAGATTCCAGTACGAGCAGTACTTC. It translates to CASSLEDRFQYEQYF. V gene TRBV28 combines with J gene TRBJ2-7; possibly TRBD1 for D (6 bases). Deletions cut 2 bases from V and 4 bases from J, with 15 bases between. The CDR3 covers 15 residues. The V gene's germline CDR1 is MDHEN and CDR2 SYDVKM.

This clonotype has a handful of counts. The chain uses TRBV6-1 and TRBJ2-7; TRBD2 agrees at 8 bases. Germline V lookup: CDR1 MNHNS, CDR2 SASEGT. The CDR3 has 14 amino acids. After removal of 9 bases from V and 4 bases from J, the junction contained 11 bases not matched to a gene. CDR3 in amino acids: CASGPASGLYEQYF. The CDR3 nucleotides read TGTGCCAGTGGTCCGGCTAGCGGGTTGTACGAGCAGTACTTC.

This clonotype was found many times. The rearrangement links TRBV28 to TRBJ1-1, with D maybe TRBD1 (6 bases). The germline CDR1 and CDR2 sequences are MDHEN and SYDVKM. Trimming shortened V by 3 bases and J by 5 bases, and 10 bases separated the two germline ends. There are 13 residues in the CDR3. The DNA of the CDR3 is TGTGCCAGCAGTTTTATCAGGGGAACTGAAGCTTTCTTT. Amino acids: CASSFIRGTEAFF.

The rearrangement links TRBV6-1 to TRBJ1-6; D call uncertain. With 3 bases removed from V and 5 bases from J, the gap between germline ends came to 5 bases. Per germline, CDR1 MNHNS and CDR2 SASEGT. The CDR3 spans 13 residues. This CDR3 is CASSEENNSPLHF. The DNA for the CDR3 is TGTGCCAGCAGTGAGGAGAATAATTCACCCCTCCACTTT.

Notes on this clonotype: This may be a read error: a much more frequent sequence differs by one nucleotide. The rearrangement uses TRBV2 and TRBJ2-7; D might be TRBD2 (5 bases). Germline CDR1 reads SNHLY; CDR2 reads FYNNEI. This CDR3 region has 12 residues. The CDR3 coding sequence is TGTGCCAGCGGAGGAGCTGCCTACGAGCAGTGCTTC. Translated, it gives CASGGAAYEQCF.

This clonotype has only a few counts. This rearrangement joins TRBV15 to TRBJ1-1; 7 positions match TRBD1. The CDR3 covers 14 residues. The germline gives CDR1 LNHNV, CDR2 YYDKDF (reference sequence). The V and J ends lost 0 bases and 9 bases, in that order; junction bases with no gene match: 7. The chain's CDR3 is CATSRENPGQQAFF. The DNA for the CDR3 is TGTGCCACCAGCAGAGAAAACCCGGGACAGCAAGCTTTCTTT.

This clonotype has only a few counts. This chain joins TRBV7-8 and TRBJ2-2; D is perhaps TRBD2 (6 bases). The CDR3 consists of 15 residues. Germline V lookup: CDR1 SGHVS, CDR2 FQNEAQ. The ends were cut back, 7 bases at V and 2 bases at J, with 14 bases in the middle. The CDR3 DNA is TGTGCCAGCACCCCGTCGGGAGTCAACACCGGGGAGCTGTTTTTT. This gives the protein CASTPSGVNTGELFF.

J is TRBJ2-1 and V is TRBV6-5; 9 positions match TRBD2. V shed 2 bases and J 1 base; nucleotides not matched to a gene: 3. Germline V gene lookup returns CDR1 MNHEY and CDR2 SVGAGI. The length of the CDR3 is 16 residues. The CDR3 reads CASSYRAGGSYNEQFF. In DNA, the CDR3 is TGTGCCAGCAGTTACCGAGCGGGAGGTTCCTACAATGAGCAGTTCTTC.